This entry lists 25 T cell receptor beta chains sequenced from one sample in a study of T cells in Graves' hyperthyroidism and ophthalmopathy. TCR beta CDR3 region amplification was performed from RNA transcripts. HTBI primers were employed in a first-round RT-PCR of the TCR CDR3. TCRdb re-called the multiplex PCR reads through MiXCR, storing one row per CDR3 protein. Here the sample spans hundreds of thousands of distinct CDR3 sequences, 14% to 15% being singletons. Sequencing used blood. The receptors stem from a woman aged 40 to 55 with Graves' ophthalmopathy.

There are many counts of this clonotype. The chain joins TRBV6-2 or TRBV6-3 to TRBJ2-5; weak D call: TRBD1 (6 bases). V shed 2 bases and J shed 3 bases, with 25 bases lying between them. The CDR3 loop spans 19 amino acids. The V gene's germline CDR1 is MNHEY and CDR2 SVGEGT. The CDR3 loop is CASSYPTYPGHTLEETQYF. The CDR3 coding sequence is TGTGCCAGCAGTTACCCGACCTATCCGGGACACACGTTAGAAGAGACCCAGTACTTC.

This chain connects TRBV28 to TRBJ2-7; weak D call: TRBD1 (6 bases). Germline V lookup: CDR1 MDHEN, CDR2 SYDVKM. V lost 7 bases and J lost 6, with 19 bases in between. This CDR3 spans 14 amino acids. CDR3 in DNA: TGTGCCAGCATTACCCGAGACAGGCCTTCCGAGCAGTACTTC. This translates into CASITRDRPSEQYF.

The genes are TRBV19 and TRBJ2-7; D unresolved. The CDR3 contains 10 residues. The ends were cut back, 7 bases at V and 5 bases at J, with 6 bases in the middle. The germline gives CDR1 LNHDA, CDR2 SQIVND (reference sequence). The CDR3 region has the DNA TGTGCCAGTAAAACCCACGAGCAGTACTTC. It specifies CASKTHEQYF.

For this clonotype: Just one base apart from a much larger clone, this may be a read error. The V gene is TRBV11-2, the J gene TRBJ1-1; D is possibly TRBD1 (5 bases). Looked up from germline, CDR1 is SGHAT and CDR2 is FQNNGV. CDR3 size: 13 residues. V lost 5 bases, J lost 4 bases, and 11 bases lay in between. The CDR3 sequence: CASSEGHSTEAFF. CDR3 nucleotide sequence: TGTGCCAGCAGCGAAGGACACTCCACTGAAGCTTTCTTT.

This clonotype has just a few counts. The J gene is TRBJ2-7, the V gene TRBV14; 10 bases align to TRBD2. CDR1 and CDR2 from the germline V gene are SGHDN and FVKESK. The CDR3 covers 18 residues. The V and J ends lost 4 bases and 4 bases, in that order; junction bases with no gene match: 16. This CDR3 is CASSRDPPELAGMYEQYF. The CDR3 DNA reads TGTGCCAGCAGCCGAGACCCTCCCGAACTAGCGGGAATGTACGAGCAGTACTTC.

This clonotype was counted between two and nine times. The rearrangement uses TRBV10-2 and TRBJ2-3; 7 nucleotides agree with TRBD2. The V and J ends lost 7 bases and 4 bases, in that order; junction bases with no gene match: 8. The CDR3 is 14 residues long. Germline assignment: CDR1 WSHSY and CDR2 SAAADI. CDR3 bases: TGCGCCAGCAACCAAGCGGGGAGTGCAGATACGCAGTATTTT. Its translation is CASNQAGSADTQYF.

The rearrangement links TRBV13 to TRBJ1-6; D is undetermined. This CDR3 contains 12 residues. Between the trimmed V and J ends, which lost 4 bases and 9 bases, there was a span of 7 bases. Germline loops: CDR1 PRHDT, CDR2 FYEKMQ (reference sequence). CDR3 sequence: CASSSPSSPLHF. CDR3 DNA sequence: TGTGCCAGCAGCTCCCCAAGTTCACCCCTCCACTTT.

This clonotype has a count of ten or more. V gene TRBV12-3 or TRBV12-4 combines with J gene TRBJ2-6; D uncertain. Trimming took 6 bases from V and 0 from J, leaving 6 bases between them. This CDR3 contains 14 residues. In nucleotides, the CDR3 is TGTGCCAGCAGCCAAAACTCTGGGGCCAACGTCCTGACTTTC. Its translation: CASSQNSGANVLTF.

This clonotype has at least ten counts. The chain is built from TRBV6-2 or TRBV6-3 and TRBJ1-5, with D possibly being TRBD1 (5 bases). Germline assignment: CDR1 MNHEY and CDR2 SVGEGT. The germline V and J ends were trimmed by 2 bases and 2 bases, with 13 bases remaining between them. This CDR3 region has 16 residues. CDR3 sequence reads: CASSYPPGGRNQPQHF. DNA of the CDR3: TGTGCCAGCAGTTACCCACCCGGGGGTCGCAATCAGCCCCAGCATTTT.

This clonotype showed up many times. A much larger clone lies one base from this, so it may be a read error. The chain joins TRBV12-3 or TRBV12-4 to TRBJ1-1; no definite D call. The CDR3 is 13 amino acids. CDR3 DNA: TGTGCCGGCAGTCCCTCCGGCTACACTGAAGCTTTCTTT. It yields the protein CAGSPSGYTEAFF.

This clonotype was seen ten or more times. The genes are TRBV12-3 or TRBV12-4 and TRBJ2-7; 11 nucleotides line up with TRBD1. Trimming at V came to 5 bases and at J to 4 bases, leaving 7 bases not matched to a gene. The CDR3 consists of 15 residues. CDR3 in amino acids: CASSPRDRGRYEQYF. CDR3 nucleotides: TGTGCCAGCAGTCCCCGGGACAGGGGGAGATACGAGCAGTACTTC.

This clonotype has ten or more counts. The rearrangement joins TRBV28 to TRBJ2-7; D gene unclear. Trimming cost V 3 bases and J 3 bases, with 6 bases left between them. The CDR3 has 12 amino acids. The V gene's germline CDR1 is MDHEN and CDR2 SYDVKM. The CDR3 reads CASSLVFYEQYF. The DNA of the CDR3 is TGTGCCAGCAGTTTGGTTTTCTACGAGCAGTACTTC.

This clonotype has a handful of counts. V usage is TRBV2 and J usage is TRBJ2-2, with 8 bases aligning to TRBD2. The CDR3 consists of 14 residues. Germline V gene lookup returns CDR1 SNHLY and CDR2 FYNNEI. Trimming cost V 6 bases and J 6 bases; bases outside gene matches: 6. The CDR3 sequence: CASSPAGGSGELFF. As DNA, the CDR3 is TGTGCCAGCAGCCCCGCGGGGGGATCCGGGGAGCTGTTTTTT.

The gene calls are TRBV5-1 and TRBJ2-5; 11 bases line up with TRBD2. The ends lost 5 bases at V and 1 base at J; junction bases unmatched: 7. CDR3 length equals 16 residues. Germline CDR1 reads SGHRS; CDR2 reads YFSETQ. The CDR3: CASRPGTSGVQETQYF. The CDR3 DNA sequence: TGCGCCAGCAGGCCCGGGACTAGCGGAGTCCAAGAGACCCAGTACTTC. Full variable domain (rest looked up from reference TRBV5-1 and TRBJ2-5): KAGVTQTPRYLIKTRGQQVTLSCSPISGHRSVSWYQQTPGQGLQFLFEYFSETQRNKGNFPGRFSGRQFSNSRSEMNVSTLELGDSALYLCASRPGTSGVQETQYFGPGTRLLVL.

This clonotype appeared many times. V gene TRBV12-3 or TRBV12-4 combines with J gene TRBJ1-1; TRBD1 agrees at 7 bases. This CDR3 is built from 13 residues. J gave up 5 bases and V 10 bases, and 10 bases lay outside the gene matches. CDR3 sequence (DNA): TGTGCCATCGCATGGGCAGGGGGAACTGAAGCTTTCTTT. Translation: CAIAWAGGTEAFF.

This clonotype was counted many times. This chain joins TRBV7-8 and TRBJ2-2, with D tentatively TRBD2 (6 bases). Germline-derived CDR1 and CDR2 are SGHVS and FQNEAQ. This CDR3 is built from 16 residues. Trimming removed 2 bases from V and 1 base from J, with 11 bases in between. This chain's CDR3 is CASSLLVAVNTGELFF. CDR3 nucleotides: TGTGCCAGCAGCTTATTAGTAGCGGTGAACACCGGGGAGCTGTTTTTT.

J is TRBJ2-7 and V is TRBV18; TRBD1 matches 7 bases. Trimming cost V 2 bases and J 1 base; bases outside gene matches: 8. The CDR3 has 16 amino acids. From germline, CDR1 is KGHSH and CDR2 LQKENI. The CDR3 nucleotides are TGTGCCAGCTCACCAAGACAGGGAAAGCAGTCCTACGAGCAGTACTTC. It translates to CASSPRQGKQSYEQYF.

This clonotype was observed many times. This chain connects TRBV27 to TRBJ1-5; TRBD1 matches at 9 bases. The J segment lost 5 bases and the V segment lost 6 bases, leaving 8 bases of the junction unmatched. The CDR3 has 15 residues. Germline V lookup: CDR1 MNHEY, CDR2 SMNVEV (reference sequence). The CDR3 DNA is TGTGCCAGCAGAGAGACAGGGGGGCCCCATCAGCCCCAGCATTTT. Amino acid sequence: CASRETGGPHQPQHF.

This clonotype appeared many times. The chain uses TRBV29-1 and TRBJ2-4; D possibly corresponds to TRBD2 (5 bases). Germline V gene sequence: CDR1 SQVTM, CDR2 ANQGSEA. V dropped 7 bases and J dropped 4 bases, with 11 bases sitting between them. The CDR3 totals 12 residues. CDR3 coding DNA: TGCAGCGCTGGCGGGCTGAAAAACATTCAGTACTTC. This translates into CSAGGLKNIQYF.

The chain carries TRBV6-1 and TRBJ1-5; 9 positions agree with TRBD1. V shed 7 bases, J shed 6 bases, and the junction held 7 bases outside the gene matches. The germline V gene encodes CDR1 MNHNS and CDR2 SASEGT. This CDR3 is built from 14 residues. Written as DNA, the CDR3 is TGTGCCAGCACCTCCGGGACAGGGTCTCAGCCCCAGCATTTT. Its translation is CASTSGTGSQPQHF.

This clonotype was counted ten times or more. The chain is built from TRBV2 and TRBJ1-2, with a weak D call TRBD1 (5 bases). Germline loops: CDR1 SNHLY, CDR2 FYNNEI. V dropped 3 bases and J dropped 8 bases, with 13 bases sitting between them. This CDR3 spans 13 amino acids. The CDR3 DNA reads as TGTGCCAGCAGTGAGAGTCAGGGAAGCGGCTACACCTTC. Translated, it gives CASSESQGSGYTF.

Ten or more counts support this clonotype. This chain connects TRBV11-2 to TRBJ2-7, with 12 bases identical to TRBD2. CDR1 SGHAT and CDR2 FQNNGV come from the germline V gene. This CDR3 spans 16 amino acids. V shed 5 bases and J 9 bases; nucleotides not matched to a gene: 14. As DNA, the CDR3 is TGTGCCAGCAGCCCATCATGGACTAGCGGGGCCGGCGGGCAGTACTTC. Its protein product is CASSPSWTSGAGGQYF.

This clonotype was seen at least ten times. This chain uses TRBV12-3 or TRBV12-4 with TRBJ1-5; the D gene is possibly TRBD1 (6 bases). V lost 6 bases and J 3 bases, leaving 15 bases between the germline ends. This CDR3 spans 15 amino acids. CDR3 residues: CASSPGQRFNQPQHF. In DNA, the CDR3 is TGTGCCAGCAGCCCCGGACAGAGGTTCAATCAGCCCCAGCATTTT.

This clonotype was counted many times. The chain uses TRBV18 and TRBJ2-5; D possibly corresponds to TRBD2 (6 bases). V dropped 6 bases and J dropped 4 bases, with 21 bases sitting between them. This CDR3 contains 16 residues. Germline V gives CDR1 KGHSH, CDR2 LQKENI. CDR3 sequence: CASSVRRDSRPETQYF. The CDR3 nucleotides are TGTGCCAGCTCCGTGAGGAGGGACTCAAGGCCAGAGACCCAGTACTTC.

The chain joins TRBV29-1 to TRBJ1-2; no reliable D call. Trimming took off 6 bases at V and 3 bases at J, with 14 bases between the two ends. The length of the CDR3 is 13 residues. Germline CDR1 reads SQVTM; CDR2 reads ANQGSEA. The CDR3 region has the DNA TGCAGCGTCGGCGGAGCCAAAGACTATGGCTACACCTTC. Its translation is CSVGGAKDYGYTF.